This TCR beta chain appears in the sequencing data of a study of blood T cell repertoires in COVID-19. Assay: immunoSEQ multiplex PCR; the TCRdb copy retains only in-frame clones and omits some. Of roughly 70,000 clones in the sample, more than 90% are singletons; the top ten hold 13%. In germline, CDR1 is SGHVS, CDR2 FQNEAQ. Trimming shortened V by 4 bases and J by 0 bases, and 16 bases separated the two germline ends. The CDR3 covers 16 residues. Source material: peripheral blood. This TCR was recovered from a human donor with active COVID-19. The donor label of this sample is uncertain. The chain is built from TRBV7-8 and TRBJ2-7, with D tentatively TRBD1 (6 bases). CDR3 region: CASSSGAGALSYEQYF. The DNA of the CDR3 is TGTGCCAGCAGCTCCGGTGCAGGGGCCCTCTCCTACGAGCAGTACTTC.